The clone carrying this T cell receptor (beta chain) was observed a few times. Its antigen remains unidentified. These data come from a study of CD8 T cells in ankylosing spondylitis. Findings and caveats of the study: A TCR beta motif of under 10 highly homologous variants appeared characteristic of ankylosing spondylitis blood. Reportedly, significant enrichment of disease-linked clones occurred in matched ankylosing spondylitis synovial fluid. Peripheral blood samples showed relatively rare disease-linked clones, and these clones were CD8+.

In making TCR beta libraries, quantitative 5'-RACE with molecular barcodes was used. Via MiXCR, TCRdb re-called the 5' RACE reads, giving one row per CDR3 protein. The sample includes hundreds of thousands of distinct CDR3 sequences, more than 25% of them seen just once. V lost 2 bases and J lost 3, with 10 bases in between. Germline V gene lookup returns CDR1 SGHTA and CDR2 FQGNSA. The CDR3 contains 14 residues. The source of this sequence is a male donor with ankylosing spondylitis. The chain joins TRBV7-2 to TRBJ1-2; TRBD1 is a possible D gene (6 bases). The sample was blood, either unsorted or a sorted T cell fraction (not recorded which). The CDR3 protein is CASSLNRVHYGYTF. In nucleotides, the CDR3 is TGTGCCAGCAGCTTAAACAGGGTTCACTATGGCTACACCTTC.